These T cell receptor beta chains were read from a single sample in a study of cytomegalovirus exposure and HLA in healthy donors. Only in-frame clones appear in the TCRdb table, and some are missing; sequencing was by immunoSEQ multiplex PCR. The table records about 130,000 clones, roughly 71% of them present only once. What was sequenced was PBMCs. The origin of the receptors is a woman between 50 and 59 years old in good health and CMV-seropositive. CDR3s include the opening cysteine and the closing phenylalanine or tryptophan. D genes are given only for firm matches. Some rows have no size entry. The others give once, few or many, or a class for an expanded clone.

d_call	clone_size	cdr3_length	v_call	j_call	cdr3_nt	cdr3_aa
TRBD1	NA	15	TRBV5-1	TRBJ1-1	TGCGCCAGCAGCCGGACAGGGGCTCCGAACACTGAAGCTTTCTTT	CASSRTGAPNTEAFF
NA	NA	14	TRBV7-2	TRBJ2-1	TGTGCCAGCAGCTTAGGACAGGAACACAATGAGCAGTTCTTC	CASSLGQEHNEQFF
TRBD1	NA	14	TRBV6-4	TRBJ1-6	TGTGCCAGCAGTGAGGGGACAGAGAATTCACCCCTCCACTTT	CASSEGTENSPLHF
TRBD1	NA	14	TRBV5-4	TRBJ2-7	TGTGCCAGCAGCTTGGGACAGGGGGGCTACGAGCAGTACTTC	CASSLGQGGYEQYF
NA	few	13	TRBV30	TRBJ1-5	TGTGCCTGGAGTGTAGGGGTTAATCAGCCCCAGCATTTT	CAWSVGVNQPQHF
NA	few	12	TRBV5-3	TRBJ2-7	TGTGCCAGAAGCTACTGCTCCTACGAGCAGTACTTC	CARSYCSYEQYF
NA	NA	11	TRBV20-1	TRBJ2-7	TGCAGTGCTCAGGGGACCTACGAGCAGTACTTC	CSAQGTYEQYF
TRBD1	NA	14	TRBV7-6	TRBJ2-5	TGTGCCAGCAGCTTTGACAGGGGAGTAGAGACCCAGTACTTC	CASSFDRGVETQYF
NA	NA	14	TRBV5-4	TRBJ2-3	TGTGCCAGCACCTGGGGGCCGCGCACAGATACGCAGTATTTT	CASTWGPRTDTQYF
TRBD1	NA	15	TRBV2	TRBJ2-4	TGTGCCAGCAGCGGGACAGGGTCGGCCAAAAACATTCAGTACTTC	CASSGTGSAKNIQYF
NA	once	12	TRBV25-1	TRBJ2-7	TGTGCCAGCAGTGGAGCCGGTTACGAGCAGTACTTC	CASSGAGYEQYF
NA	NA	13	TRBV27	TRBJ1-4	TGTGCCAGCAGCCTCACACGCGGTGAAAAACTGTTTTTT	CASSLTRGEKLFF
NA	NA	13	TRBV2	TRBJ1-6	TGTGCCAGCAGTGAAGGAGTCGAGTCACCCCTCCACTTT	CASSEGVESPLHF
TRBD2	once	17	TRBV18	TRBJ2-3	TGTGCCAGCTCACCCCTGCCTAGCGGAGGAAGCACAGATACGCAGTATTTT	CASSPLPSGGSTDTQYF
NA	NA	15	TRBV7-2	TRBJ2-7	TGTGCCAGCAGCGTCGAAACGGGGATCCTGTACGAGCAGTACTTC	CASSVETGILYEQYF
NA	NA	15	TRBV6-1	TRBJ2-3	TGTGCCAGCAGCGCTCGGGTGACTAGCACAGATACGCAGTATTTT	CASSARVTSTDTQYF
NA	NA	13	TRBV6-4	TRBJ2-3	TGTGCCAGCAGTGACCTCCTAGCTGGTACGCAGTATTTT	CASSDLLAGTQYF